The next 17 T cell receptor beta chains were all read from a single sample in a study of human T cells and chemical hapten exposure. In TCRdb, the RACE reads were re-called with MiXCR into one record per CDR3 protein. This sample yields 190,000 or so distinct CDR3 sequences, of which under 35% are seen a single time; just under 3% belongs to the top ten. Regarding time point: pre-sensitization, week 0. Indicated treatment: therapeutic diphenylcyclopropenone sensitization with weekly scalp DPC. Source: whole blood, taken in connection with sensitization to the hapten diphenylcyclopropenone (DPC). The source of these receptors is a woman in her 30s with alopecia areata. Some clones in this sample may be carry-over from other donors' samples.

J is TRBJ1-1 and V is TRBV9; D is perhaps TRBD1 (5 bases). Germline V CDR1 and CDR2: SGDLS, YYNGEE. Trimming cost V 0 bases and J 0 bases, with 9 bases left between them. The CDR3 spans 15 residues. In DNA form, the CDR3 reads TGTGCCAGCAGCGTAGGCGGGGGGATGAACACTGAAGCTTTCTTT. It codes for CASSVGGGMNTEAFF.

The rearrangement joins TRBV4-1 to TRBJ1-6; 7 nucleotides match TRBD1. The CDR3 sequence is 15 residues long. Germline lookup yields CDR1 MGHRA and CDR2 YSYEKL. Trimming cost V 3 bases and J 10 bases; bases outside gene matches: 9. The CDR3 nucleotides read TGCGCCAGCAGCCAGCTCGGGACAGTAGAATCACCCCTCCACTTT. It encodes CASSQLGTVESPLHF.

The chain recombines TRBV28 with TRBJ2-7, with TRBD1 matching over 7 bases. The CDR3 loop spans 14 amino acids. With V trimmed by 3 bases and J by 3 bases, 5 bases remained unmatched. CDR1 and CDR2 from the germline V gene are MDHEN and SYDVKM. As DNA, the CDR3 is TGTGCCAGCAGTTTGGGTCAGGGGGTCTACGAGCAGTACTTC. This encodes CASSLGQGVYEQYF.

The chain carries TRBV5-1 and TRBJ2-7, with D perhaps matching TRBD1 (6 bases). This CDR3 contains 15 residues. Germline V gene sequence: CDR1 SGHRS, CDR2 YFSETQ. Trimming took off 0 bases at V and 3 bases at J, with 13 bases between the two ends. The CDR3 spells CASSLAGTHNYEQYF. CDR3 sequence (DNA): TGCGCCAGCAGCTTGGCCGGGACACACAACTACGAGCAGTACTTC.

This chain uses TRBV20-1 with TRBJ2-1, with D possibly being TRBD2 (6 bases). V dropped 8 bases and J dropped 8 bases, with 13 bases sitting between them. The germline V gene encodes CDR1 DFQATT and CDR2 SNEGSKA (reference sequence). CDR3 length: 11 residues. CDR3 protein: CSTTSLYEQFF. CDR3 sequence (DNA): TGCAGTACGACTAGTCTCTATGAGCAGTTCTTC.

This clonotype was seen a few times. The V call is TRBV28, the J call TRBJ2-7, with 8 bases identical to TRBD2. Germline assignment: CDR1 MDHEN and CDR2 SYDVKM. The CDR3 covers 14 residues. V trimming: 11 bases; J trimming: 2 bases; junction bases outside the gene matches: 11. In DNA, the CDR3 is TGTGCCTCTGAGGGCACTAGCGGTCCCTACGAGCAGTACTTC. Encoded protein: CASEGTSGPYEQYF.

This clonotype has only a few counts. The rearrangement uses TRBV11-2 and TRBJ2-3; D not resolved. Germline CDR1 reads SGHAT; CDR2 reads FQNNGV. CDR3 length: 15 amino acids. V lost 5 bases and J lost 6, with 18 bases in between. CDR3: CASSPFILGLDTQYF. The CDR3 DNA follows: TGTGCCAGCAGCCCCTTTATTCTGGGTCTGGATACGCAGTATTTT. The whole variable domain, filled in from reference TRBV11-2 and TRBJ2-3, reads EAGVAQSPRYKIIEKRQSVAFWCNPISGHATLYWYQQILGQGPKLLIQFQNNGVVDDSQLPKDRFSAERLKGVDSTLKIQPAKLEDSAVYLCASSPFILGLDTQYFGPGTRLTVL.

The V and J genes are TRBV29-1 and TRBJ2-5, with TRBD2 matching over 9 bases. Trimming took 7 bases from V and 5 from J; bases not matched to a gene: 11. The CDR3 extends over 14 amino acids. Looked up from germline, CDR1 is SQVTM and CDR2 is ANQGSEA. CDR3 DNA sequence: TGCAGCGCAGCGTGGCTAGCGGGACAGGAGACCCAGTACTTC. Residues: CSAAWLAGQETQYF.

The V and J genes are TRBV4-1 and TRBJ1-5; 9 positions match TRBD1. CDR3 length: 15 amino acids. CDR1 is MGHRA, CDR2 YSYEKL, per germline. V trimming: 3 bases; J trimming: 6 bases; junction bases outside the gene matches: 6. The CDR3 spells CASSQGQGPPQPQHF. The CDR3 region has the DNA TGCGCCAGCAGCCAGGGACAGGGACCCCCTCAGCCCCAGCATTTT.

This clonotype was picked up a small number of times. The J gene is TRBJ2-1, the V gene TRBV11-1, with D perhaps TRBD1 (6 bases). Trimming took 1 base from V and 9 from J, leaving 10 bases between them. Germline V CDR1 and CDR2: SGHAT, FQDESV (reference sequence). CDR3 length: 13 amino acids. The CDR3 sequence: CASSLVGAREQFF. The CDR3, as DNA: TGTGCCAGCAGCTTAGTGGGGGCGCGTGAGCAGTTCTTC.

This clonotype was picked up many times. The J gene is TRBJ1-5, the V gene TRBV12-3 or TRBV12-4; D unresolved. The CDR3 contains 13 residues. Trimming pared 3 bases from V and 4 bases from J, leaving 7 bases between. CDR3 in amino acids: CASSFGPNQPQHF. The CDR3 DNA reads TGTGCCAGCAGTTTTGGTCCTAATCAGCCCCAGCATTTT.

The table lists this clonotype with a few counts. The chain employs TRBV4-1 and TRBJ2-1; 9 nucleotides line up with TRBD2. CDR3 size: 16 residues. The germline V gene has CDR1 MGHRA and CDR2 YSYEKL. V was pared by 0 bases and J by 3 bases, with 3 bases of the junction left unmatched. The CDR3 loop reads CASSQEGGRDYNEQFF. In DNA, the CDR3 is TGCGCCAGCAGCCAAGAAGGCGGGAGGGACTACAATGAGCAGTTCTTC.

This clonotype came up a few times. V gene TRBV10-3 combines with J gene TRBJ1-1; D call uncertain. CDR3 length equals 14 residues. The germline V and J ends were trimmed by 3 bases and 0 bases, with 8 bases remaining between them. The germline CDR1 and CDR2 sequences are ENHRY and SYGVKD. CDR3 bases: TGTGCCATCAGTGAAGGGAGTATGAACACTGAAGCTTTCTTT. This gives the protein CAISEGSMNTEAFF.

The chain has TRBV11-2 and TRBJ1-3; no clear D gene. Germline V gene lookup returns CDR1 SGHAT and CDR2 FQNNGV. V lost 1 base and J lost 0, with 13 bases in between. This CDR3 is 17 amino acids long. Here the CDR3 reads CASSLALRVRSGNTIYF. DNA for the CDR3: TGTGCCAGCAGCTTAGCCCTACGGGTCCGCTCTGGAAACACCATATATTTT. The entire variable domain, with the rest obtained from reference TRBV11-2 and TRBJ1-3, is as follows: EAGVAQSPRYKIIEKRQSVAFWCNPISGHATLYWYQQILGQGPKLLIQFQNNGVVDDSQLPKDRFSAERLKGVDSTLKIQPAKLEDSAVYLCASSLALRVRSGNTIYFGEGSWLTVV.

The gene calls are TRBV28 and TRBJ2-2; D remains ambiguous. Germline V lookup: CDR1 MDHEN, CDR2 SYDVKM. The germline V and J ends were trimmed by 10 bases and 0 bases, with 6 bases remaining between them. The CDR3 is 12 residues long. The CDR3 DNA reads TGTGCCATCGGGTCGAACACCGGGGAGCTGTTTTTT. This codes for CAIGSNTGELFF.

This clonotype was seen a few times. The rearrangement joins TRBV5-1 to TRBJ2-1; possible D gene TRBD2, 7 bases. The germline V gene has CDR1 SGHRS and CDR2 YFSETQ. Trimming left V 7 bases short and J 0 bases short, with 11 bases between. This CDR3 is built from 14 residues. CDR3 sequence reads: CASSGGFSYNEQFF. The DNA for the CDR3 is TGCGCCAGCTCGGGGGGCTTCTCCTACAATGAGCAGTTCTTC.

Only a few counts were recorded for this clonotype. The chain uses TRBV28 and TRBJ1-2, with 10 bases identical to TRBD1. Unmatched junction bases numbered 5, after V lost 3 bases and J lost 1 base. From germline, CDR1 is MDHEN and CDR2 SYDVKM. This CDR3 has 16 residues. The CDR3 DNA sequence: TGTGCCAGCAGTTTGGACGGACAGGGGGTTAACTATGGCTACACCTTC. The encoded protein is CASSLDGQGVNYGYTF.